Sequencing of this T cell receptor beta chain was carried out in a study of blood T cells in healthy people across ages. With a J-beta primer mix and a sample-barcoded 5' primer, a second PCR ran about 6 to 11 cycles. TCRdb passed the 5' RACE reads through MiXCR, listing each CDR3 protein once. The repertoire holds 630,000 or so distinct CDR3 sequences, with about 30% as singletons. Concerning this clonotype itself: No antigen is known for it. This sequence may be a read error, since a much larger clone differs from it by one base.

There are 16 residues in the CDR3. Germline CDR1 reads MNHEY; CDR2 reads SVGEGT. V was trimmed by 8 bases and J by 1 base, leaving 21 bases between them. Donors were healthy Caucasian individuals from Russia aged about 6 to 100. Peripheral blood samples of roughly 9.9 milliliters were drawn from each donor. Study-level results: Using unsorted PBMCs precluded a conclusive naive versus antigen-experienced comparison. Observed TCR beta diversity per million T cells went down as age went up. This fall followed a roughly linear course with age.

Sequencing was performed on blood. The source of this sequence is a woman aged 80 or over in good health. This rearrangement joins TRBV6-2 or TRBV6-3 to TRBJ2-7; TRBD1 or TRBD2 may be the D gene (5 bases each). CDR3 bases: TGTGCCAGCTGGGATTTCAGGGACGCGATGTCCTACGAGCAGTACTTC. As protein: CASWDFRDAMSYEQYF.